Shown below are 14 T cell receptor beta chains from a single sample sequenced in a study of CD8 T cells in Susac syndrome. When the RNA was reverse transcribed, random hexamers were used with an input of about 0.5 to 1 ug. TCRdb re-analysed the immunoSEQ multiplex PCR reads in MiXCR, keeping a single row per CDR3 protein. The table lists 51,000 or so distinct CDR3 sequences, more than 85% of them singletons. Sequenced: CD8+ T cells from PBMCs. All receptors come from a human donor in good health.

This clonotype has a handful of counts. The chain recombines TRBV29-1 with TRBJ2-7; a weak D match, TRBD1 (5 bases). The CDR3 is 11 residues long. Germline CDR1 reads SQVTM; CDR2 reads ANQGSEA. V dropped 3 bases and J dropped 3 bases, with 6 bases sitting between them. DNA for the CDR3: TGCAGCGTTGAGGACAACTACGAGCAGTACTTC. It is translated as CSVEDNYEQYF.

The chain employs TRBV9 and TRBJ2-7, with a weak D call TRBD2 (6 bases). Germline CDR1 and CDR2: SGDLS and YYNGEE. V lost 3 bases to trimming and J lost 3 bases, with 10 bases between them. This CDR3 is built from 13 residues. CDR3 in DNA: TGTGCCAGCAGCGAGGGAGCGGGCTACGAGCAGTACTTC. Protein product: CASSEGAGYEQYF.

V is TRBV11-2 and J is TRBJ2-1; TRBD2 aligns across 9 bases. The CDR3 totals 15 residues. V shed 4 bases, J shed 6 bases, and the junction held 7 bases outside the gene matches. Per germline, CDR1 SGHAT and CDR2 FQNNGV. CDR3: CASSYLAGDGNEQFF. The CDR3 region has the DNA TGTGCCAGCAGCTACTTAGCGGGAGACGGCAATGAGCAGTTCTTC. Combining the CDR3 with reference TRBV11-2 and TRBJ2-1 gives the whole variable domain EAGVAQSPRYKIIEKRQSVAFWCNPISGHATLYWYQQILGQGPKLLIQFQNNGVVDDSQLPKDRFSAERLKGVDSTLKIQPAKLEDSAVYLCASSYLAGDGNEQFFGPGTRLTVL.

The chain carries TRBV7-2 and TRBJ2-1; D may be TRBD2 (5 bases). Germline lookup yields CDR1 SGHTA and CDR2 FQGNSA. CDR3 length: 12 amino acids. Trimming cost V 4 bases and J 8 bases, with 9 bases left between them. This chain's CDR3 is CASSSTSYEQFF. CDR3 coding DNA: TGTGCCAGCAGCTCAACTAGTTATGAGCAGTTCTTC.

The chain joins TRBV6-1 to TRBJ2-5; TRBD1 agrees at 7 bases. The germline gives CDR1 MNHNS, CDR2 SASEGT. The CDR3 runs to 15 residues. J lost 7 bases, V lost 3 bases, and 11 bases had no gene match. CDR3 sequence reads: CASSDLGTDKGTQYF. The DNA of the CDR3 is TGTGCCAGCAGTGACCTCGGGACAGACAAAGGGACCCAGTACTTC.

The rearrangement joins TRBV6-4 to TRBJ2-1; D possibly corresponds to TRBD1 (5 bases). The germline V gene has CDR1 MRHNA and CDR2 SNTAGT. The CDR3 spans 14 residues. V lost 6 bases, J lost 7 bases, and 16 bases lay in between. The DNA for the CDR3 is TGTGCCAGCAGCGCAGGGTCCTCTACGAATGAGCAGTTCTTC. This codes for CASSAGSSTNEQFF.

The chain couples TRBV27 to TRBJ2-7, with 9 bases matching TRBD1. The J segment lost 3 bases and the V segment lost 5 bases, leaving 2 bases of the junction unmatched. The CDR3 contains 13 residues. Germline lookup yields CDR1 MNHEY and CDR2 SMNVEV (reference sequence). The CDR3: CASSRDRVYEQYF. The DNA for the CDR3 is TGTGCCAGCAGTAGGGACAGGGTCTACGAGCAGTACTTC.

The chain uses TRBV20-1 and TRBJ2-4; 14 bases are shared with TRBD2. From germline, CDR1 is DFQATT and CDR2 SNEGSKA (reference sequence). V gave up 5 bases and J gave up 6 bases; unmatched junction bases: 12. This CDR3 spans 17 amino acids. The CDR3 loop reads CSAVGLAGGHRVNIQYF. The DNA of the CDR3 is TGCAGTGCTGTAGGACTAGCGGGAGGCCACAGGGTAAACATTCAGTACTTC.

This chain uses TRBV18 with TRBJ2-1; 10 bases fit TRBD2. This CDR3 has 18 residues. Germline CDR1 KGHSH, CDR2 LQKENI. Trimming cost V 5 bases and J 3 bases; bases outside gene matches: 13. The CDR3 sequence is CASSGAYTGTSDYNEQFF. The DNA of the CDR3 is TGTGCCAGCTCAGGGGCGTACACCGGGACTAGCGACTACAATGAGCAGTTCTTC. The entire variable domain, with the rest obtained from reference TRBV18 and TRBJ2-1, is as follows: NAGVMQNPRHLVRRRGQEARLRCSPMKGHSHVYWYRQLPEEGLKFMVYLQKENIIDESGMPKERFSAEFPKEGPSILRIQQVVRGDSAAYFCASSGAYTGTSDYNEQFFGPGTRLTVL.

The chain employs TRBV29-1 and TRBJ2-2; D uncertain. Trimming took off 4 bases at V and 3 bases at J, with 9 bases between the two ends. The germline gives CDR1 SQVTM, CDR2 ANQGSEA. The CDR3 consists of 13 residues. In DNA form, the CDR3 reads TGCAGCGTTGTTGTCCCGGACACCGGGGAGCTGTTTTTT. Protein product: CSVVVPDTGELFF.

This clonotype was recorded only once. This sequence joins TRBV2 and TRBJ2-7, with no clear D. The CDR3 length is 11 residues. With 8 bases removed from V and 3 bases from J, the gap between germline ends came to 8 bases. Germline values: CDR1 SNHLY, CDR2 FYNNEI. CDR3 sequence: CASETGYEQYF. The CDR3 nucleotides are TGTGCCAGCGAAACCGGCTACGAGCAGTACTTC.

J is TRBJ2-7 and V is TRBV3-1, with TRBD1 as a possible D gene (6 bases). Looked up from germline, CDR1 is LGHDT and CDR2 is YNNKEL (reference sequence). Trimming removed 3 bases from V and 2 bases from J, with 14 bases in between. CDR3 length: 15 residues. The CDR3: CASSHLKKGAYEQYF. DNA for the CDR3: TGTGCCAGCAGCCACCTGAAGAAGGGGGCCTACGAGCAGTACTTC.

This chain links TRBV4-2 with TRBJ1-2; TRBD1 might be the D (6 bases). Trimming pared 1 base from V and 5 bases from J, leaving 20 bases between. This CDR3 has 17 amino acids. Germline-derived CDR1 and CDR2 are LGHNA and YNFKEQ. The chain's CDR3 is CASSQGAGEMGGYGYTF. CDR3 DNA sequence: TGTGCCAGCAGCCAAGGGGCAGGGGAAATGGGAGGATATGGCTACACCTTC.

The V call is TRBV12-3 or TRBV12-4, the J call TRBJ2-2, with D unclear. V was cut by 0 bases and J by 4 bases, with 12 bases left in between. The CDR3 loop spans 16 amino acids. CDR3 in DNA: TGTGCCAGCAGTTTAGCTAGGGTCGATCTCACCGGGGAGCTGTTTTTT. Translated, it gives CASSLARVDLTGELFF.